This is a list of T cell receptor beta chains from one sample in a study of T cells after posttransplantation cyclophosphamide. Generated by immunoSEQ multiplex PCR, the TCRdb table keeps only in-frame clones and is missing some. The sample shows 40,000 to 55,000 clones, none of them appearing just once. Sequencing was done on a sample of PBMCs. Receptors originate from a man aged 35-49 years in good health, CMV-negative, and a related stem cell transplant donor. The CDR3 runs from the conserved cysteine through the conserved F or W. The D gene is left open where the match is weak. The size field reads once, few, many, or a class for an expanded clone.

v_gene	abundance	d_gene	j_gene	CDR3nt	CDR3aa
TRBV30	many	TRBD1	TRBJ1-2	TGTGCCTGGAGTGTTTTGCGCACAGGGGGTACCTATGGCTACACCTTC	CAWSVLRTGGTYGYTF
TRBV19	many	-	TRBJ2-7	TGTGCCAGTAGTATAGTGGCAGGTGGCGCCTACGAGCAGTACTTC	CASSIVAGGAYEQYF
TRBV7-9	many	-	TRBJ1-2	TGTGCCAGCAGCTCGGGGGTGTCTAACTATGGCTACACCTTC	CASSSGVSNYGYTF
TRBV10-1	many	TRBD2	TRBJ2-1	TGCGCCAGCGGATGGGTGATGGCTAGCGGAGTTCTATACAATGAGCAGTTCTTC	CASGWVMASGVLYNEQFF
TRBV14	many	TRBD1	TRBJ1-2	TGTGCCAGCAGCCAAATGGGACAGGGGTTCTATGGCTACACCTTC	CASSQMGQGFYGYTF
TRBV28	many	TRBD1	TRBJ1-2	TGTGCCAGCAGGACAGGGTCGTGGGTCTATGGCTACACCTTC	CASRTGSWVYGYTF
TRBV6-1	many	-	TRBJ2-1	TGTGCCAGCAGTGAATTCGGGATTCTTTACAATGAGCAGTTCTTC	CASSEFGILYNEQFF
TRBV9	many	-	TRBJ2-1	TGTGCCAGCAGCGCATCGACAGCTCACAATGAGCAGTTCTTC	CASSASTAHNEQFF
TRBV27	many	-	TRBJ2-7	TGTGCCAGCAGTTTATCGGGGCAGACATACGAGCAGTACTTC	CASSLSGQTYEQYF
TRBV7-2	many	TRBD2	TRBJ2-3	TGTGCCAGCAGCGAGGCGGCGGGAGAGACAGATACGCAGTATTTT	CASSEAAGETDTQYF
TRBV28	many	TRBD2	TRBJ2-7	TGTGCCAGCAGTTTAACAGGACTAGCGTTCGAGCAGTACTTC	CASSLTGLAFEQYF
TRBV5-1	many	TRBD2	TRBJ2-5	TGCGCCAGCAGCAAGGGACTAGCGGGAGGGAGCGAGACCCAGTACTTC	CASSKGLAGGSETQYF
TRBV6-6	many	TRBD2	TRBJ2-7	TGTGCCAGCAGTTACTTAGGACTAGCGGGAGCTTACGAGCAGTACTTC	CASSYLGLAGAYEQYF
TRBV28	many	TRBD1	TRBJ2-7	TGTGCCAGCAGTCTAGGACAGGGTAACTACGAGCAGTACTTC	CASSLGQGNYEQYF
TRBV4-2	many	TRBD1	TRBJ2-2	TGTGCCAGCAGCCAAGAAGGAAGGGACAGGGAGACCGGGGAGCTGTTTTTT	CASSQEGRDRETGELFF
TRBV7-2	many	TRBD2	TRBJ2-1	TGTGCCAGCAGAGCTGTCTCCGGGACTAGTGGTGAGCAGTTCTTC	CASRAVSGTSGEQFF
TRBV5-5	many	TRBD1	TRBJ2-7	TGTGCCAGCAGCTGGAGGACAGGAGACGAGCAGTACTTC	CASSWRTGDEQYF
TRBV4-1	many	TRBD2	TRBJ2-1	TGCGCCAGCACCCAAGGGGGATTTATAGCGGGAGGGTTCGGGGACAATGAGCAGTTCTTC	CASTQGGFIAGGFGDNEQFF
TRBV27	many	-	TRBJ2-1	TGTGCCAGCAGTTTCGGACCCTGGCAGGGGAATGAGCAGTTCTTC	CASSFGPWQGNEQFF
TRBV27	many	TRBD2	TRBJ2-1	TGTGCCAGCAGTTTATCAGCGGGACCATACAATGAGCAGTTCTTC	CASSLSAGPYNEQFF
TRBV12-5	many	-	TRBJ1-1	TGTGCTAGTGGTTTGGAAGGCGGCCGCCACGGAGCTTTCTTT	CASGLEGGRHGAFF
TRBV5-1	many	TRBD1	TRBJ2-1	TGCGCCAGCAGCTGGAGGGACAGGGGGCTAGGAGATGAGCAGTTCTTC	CASSWRDRGLGDEQFF
TRBV5-1	many	TRBD1	TRBJ2-5	TGCGCCAGCAGCTTGGTGGGACAGGTCGGAGAGACCCAGTACTTC	CASSLVGQVGETQYF
TRBV7-2	many	TRBD2	TRBJ2-3	TGTGCCAGCAGCTTCCATCCCGGTGGGGGAGGGATGGGGCCAGATACGCAGTATTTT	CASSFHPGGGGMGPDTQYF
TRBV7-9	many	TRBD1	TRBJ1-4	TGTGCCAGCAGCCCGATGGGACAGGAAAAACTGTTTTTT	CASSPMGQEKLFF
TRBV7-6	many	-	TRBJ1-2	TGTGCCAGCAGCTTAGATCCGGGAATCGACTATGGCTACACCTTC	CASSLDPGIDYGYTF
TRBV5-1	many	TRBD1	TRBJ2-7	TGCGCCAGTACGACAGGGATCGGCTACGAGCAGTACTTC	CASTTGIGYEQYF